The 6 T cell receptor beta chains reported below all come from one sample, sequenced in a study of early T cells in non-severe SARS-CoV-2 infection (dated by TCRdb to the early 2020s). Receptor amplification or capture employed 5' RACE. Data came from a NextSeq 500. TCRdb reprocessing: public reads trimmed at Q25 with fastp, clones called with MiXCR, in-frame beta chains kept. Records with the same CDR3 protein are collapsed into one entry carrying the most frequent genes and DNA. This sample holds more than 45,000 distinct CDR3 sequences; about an eighth were observed only once. The ten most abundant clones make up more than 3.5% of the sample. Sequencing was carried out using whole blood. These receptors were collected from an adult who was a healthcare worker with PCR-confirmed SARS-CoV-2 infection or an uninfected control (not recorded which).

At least ten counts were recorded for this clonotype. The V and J genes are TRBV7-6 and TRBJ1-1; D is ambiguous. Trimming removed 5 bases from V and 8 bases from J, with 12 bases in between. CDR1 is SGHVS and CDR2 is FNYEAQ in the germline V gene. This CDR3 has 12 amino acids. The CDR3 DNA reads as TGTGCCAGCAGCCCTCCCCGGGCCGAAGCTTTCTTT. This sequence encodes CASSPPRAEAFF. The variable domain in full, with the rest retrieved from reference TRBV7-6 and TRBJ1-1, is GAGVSQSPRYKVTKRGQDVALRCDPISGHVSLYWYRQALGQGPEFLTYFNYEAQQDKSGLPNDRFSAERPEGSISTLTIQRTEQRDSAMYRCASSPPRAEAFFGQGTRLTVV.

This clonotype was counted at least ten times. V and J are TRBV7-2 and TRBJ1-5; D call uncertain. The CDR3 loop spans 15 amino acids. V lost 0 bases and J 7 bases, leaving 13 bases between the germline ends. The germline gives CDR1 SGHTA, CDR2 FQGNSA. For the CDR3, the DNA is TGTGCCAGCAGCTTAGCGAGGCCCGGCGGGCAGCCCCAGCATTTT. Its translation is CASSLARPGGQPQHF.

At least ten counts were recorded for this clonotype. The CDR3 sequence is CASRDRGDEQFF. DNA of the CDR3: TGTGCCAGCAGGGACAGGGGCGATGAGCAGTTCTTC. The chain is built from TRBV2 and TRBJ2-1, with 9 bases that match TRBD1. Losses at the gene ends were 6 bases for V and 8 bases for J; bases not matched to a gene: 2. The CDR3 has 12 amino acids. Germline-derived CDR1 and CDR2 are SNHLY and FYNNEI.

This clonotype was detected many times. The rearrangement uses TRBV9 and TRBJ2-1; perhaps TRBD2 as D (6 bases). Germline loops: CDR1 SGDLS, CDR2 YYNGEE. The CDR3 is 15 residues long. V lost 1 base and J lost 1, with 9 bases in between. The CDR3: CASSVMGGSYNEQFF. The CDR3 nucleotides read TGTGCCAGCAGCGTAATGGGAGGTTCCTACAATGAGCAGTTCTTC.

V and J are TRBV29-1 and TRBJ2-7; tentatively, D is TRBD2 (6 bases). This CDR3 spans 12 amino acids. Looked up from germline, CDR1 is SQVTM and CDR2 is ANQGSEA. V gave up 8 bases and J gave up 6 bases, with 17 bases separating them. The CDR3 spells CSWRGITCEQYF. The DNA for the CDR3 is TGCAGCTGGCGGGGCATAACCTGCGAGCAGTACTTC.

At least ten counts were recorded for this clonotype. This chain connects TRBV5-1 to TRBJ2-1; the match to TRBD2 covers 8 bases. The CDR3 is made up of 13 amino acids. CDR1 is SGHRS and CDR2 is YFSETQ in the germline V gene. V was pared by 4 bases and J by 5 bases, with 2 bases of the junction left unmatched. CDR3 protein: CASSEAGDNEQFF. The DNA for the CDR3 is TGCGCCAGCAGCGAAGCGGGAGACAATGAGCAGTTCTTC.